This TCR beta chain emerged from a study of shared clonotypes between healthy human individuals. On the study more broadly: CD4 naive and memory got three plates each, CD8 naive two, CD8 memory one. The study, taken as a whole, reports: It was the few donors that limited the genetic and exposure-history diversity represented.

This clone was seen only a few times. Its antigen is not known. Deep was the level at which the assay was run. A 200 ng quantity of DNA, 25,000 to 30,000 T cell genomes, went into the sorted-subset replicate PCRs. Profiled with immunoSEQ multiplex PCR; TCRdb holds only in-frame clones, not every one. The table has over a million clones, 75% to 80% seen once. V lost 4 bases to trimming and J lost 2 bases, with 11 bases between them. Germline V gene data show CDR1 as SQVTM and CDR2 as ANQGSEA. This CDR3 has 13 residues. The J gene is TRBJ1-1, the V gene TRBV29-1, with a tentative D call TRBD1 (5 bases). The sample was memory CD4+ T cells from PBMCs. Subset in this sample: CD45RA-negative fraction. The receptor was isolated from a man between 18 and 29 years old in good health. Some clones in this sample may be carry-over from other donors' samples. The chain's CDR3 is CSVGRGSNTEAFF. The CDR3 nucleotides read TGCAGCGTTGGGCGGGGGTCAAACACTGAAGCTTTCTTT.